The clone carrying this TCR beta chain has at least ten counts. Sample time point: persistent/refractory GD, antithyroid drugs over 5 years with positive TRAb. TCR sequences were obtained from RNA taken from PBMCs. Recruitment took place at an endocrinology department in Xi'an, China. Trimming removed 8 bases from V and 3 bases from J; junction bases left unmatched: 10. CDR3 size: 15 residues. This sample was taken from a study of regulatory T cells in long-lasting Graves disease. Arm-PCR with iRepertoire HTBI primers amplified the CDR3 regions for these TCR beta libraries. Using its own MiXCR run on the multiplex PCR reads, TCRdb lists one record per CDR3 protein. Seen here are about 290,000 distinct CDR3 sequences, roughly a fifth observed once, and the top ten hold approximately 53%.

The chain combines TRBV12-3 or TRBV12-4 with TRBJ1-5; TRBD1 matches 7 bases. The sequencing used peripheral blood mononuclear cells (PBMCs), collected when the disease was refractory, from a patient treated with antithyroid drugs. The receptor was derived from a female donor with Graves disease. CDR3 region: CASRPPGQANQPQHF. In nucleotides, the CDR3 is TGTGCCAGCCGACCGCCTGGACAGGCCAATCAGCCCCAGCATTTT.